The next 29 T cell receptor beta chains were all read from a single sample in a study of CDR3 diversity in severe acne. TCRdb recomputed calls from the PCR reads with MiXCR, one row per CDR3 protein. The sample holds about 85,000 distinct CDR3 sequences; roughly 52% are singletons and the top ten take roughly a tenth. Material: blood. All receptors come from a male donor in good health, serving as a control.

The genes are TRBV25-1 and TRBJ1-2; 8 nucleotides line up with TRBD1. The CDR3 consists of 14 residues. J was trimmed by 4 bases and V by 4 bases; bases with no gene match: 5. The germline V gene has CDR1 MGHDK and CDR2 SYGVNS. As DNA, the CDR3 is TGTGCCAGCAGTGCTCAGACAGGGGTCTATGGCTACACCTTC. This codes for CASSAQTGVYGYTF.

This chain connects TRBV2 to TRBJ1-1; TRBD1 is a possible D gene (6 bases). The CDR3 covers 13 residues. Trimming stripped 9 bases from V and 0 bases from J, with 11 bases between. In germline, CDR1 is SNHLY, CDR2 FYNNEI. In nucleotides, the CDR3 is TGTGCCAGGTCCAGGGGACTGAACACTGAAGCTTTCTTT. It specifies CARSRGLNTEAFF. Together with reference TRBV2 and TRBJ1-1, the CDR3 gives the full variable domain: EPEVTQTPSHQVTQMGQEVILRCVPISNHLYFYWYRQILGQKVEFLVSFYNNEISEKSEIFDDQFSVERPDGSNFTLKIRSTKLEDSAMYFCARSRGLNTEAFFGQGTRLTVV.

This clonotype has only a few counts. The V call is TRBV29-1, the J call TRBJ2-6, with D unclear. The CDR3 totals 13 residues. Germline CDR1 SQVTM, CDR2 ANQGSEA. The ends were cut back, 5 bases at V and 0 bases at J, with 5 bases in the middle. The CDR3 DNA is TGCAGCGTTTACAGCTCTGGGGCCAACGTCCTGACTTTC. This gives the protein CSVYSSGANVLTF.

The chain couples TRBV25-1 to TRBJ1-5, with D possibly being TRBD1 (6 bases). Between the trimmed V and J ends, which lost 5 bases and 8 bases, there was a span of 19 bases. This CDR3 has 15 residues. The germline V gene has CDR1 MGHDK and CDR2 SYGVNS. The CDR3 DNA reads as TGTGCCAGCAGTTTAGAGACGGGGGACATCAAGCCCCAGCATTTT. As protein: CASSLETGDIKPQHF.

The table lists this clonotype with many counts. The rearrangement links TRBV12-5 to TRBJ2-5; TRBD2 matches 8 bases. Trimming cost V 0 bases and J 1 base; bases outside gene matches: 7. CDR1 is LGHNT, CDR2 FRNRAP, per germline. CDR3 length equals 17 residues. The CDR3 region has the DNA TGTGCTAGTGGTTTGGTATCGGGGGGGGCGATCCAAGAGACCCAGTACTTC. Its protein product is CASGLVSGGAIQETQYF. Together with reference TRBV12-5 and TRBJ2-5, the CDR3 gives the full variable domain: DARVTQTPRHKVTEMGQEVTMRCQPILGHNTVFWYRQTMMQGLELLAYFRNRAPLDDSGMPKDRFSAEMPDATLATLKIQPSEPRDSAVYFCASGLVSGGAIQETQYFGPGTRLLVL.

The chain recombines TRBV7-2 with TRBJ2-7; 14 nucleotides line up with TRBD2. Germline V CDR1 and CDR2: SGHTA, FQGNSA. The CDR3 spans 21 residues. The ends lost 10 bases at V and 5 bases at J; junction bases unmatched: 28. The CDR3: CATSDKGGRGLAGEIVHEQYF. The CDR3, as DNA: TGTGCCACTTCGGATAAGGGGGGGAGGGGACTAGCGGGAGAAATCGTCCACGAGCAGTACTTC.

This clonotype came up a few times. The gene calls are TRBV24-1 and TRBJ1-4; tentatively, D is TRBD1 (5 bases). Between the trimmed V and J ends, which lost 6 bases and 7 bases, there was a span of 17 bases. The germline CDR1 and CDR2 sequences are KGHDR and SFDVKD. The CDR3 loop spans 15 amino acids. CDR3 region: CATSMGHQGSEKLFF. The CDR3 region has the DNA TGTGCCACCAGTATGGGTCATCAGGGTAGTGAAAAACTGTTTTTT.

CDR3 DNA sequence: TGTGCCAGCAGCCACCGGGACCAGTACACCTACGAGCAGTACTTC. It is translated as CASSHRDQYTYEQYF. The rearrangement uses TRBV5-6 and TRBJ2-7; D may be TRBD1 or TRBD2 (5 bases each). The germline CDR1 and CDR2 sequences are SGHDT and YYEEEE. V was pared by 4 bases and J by 2 bases, with 16 bases between. CDR3 length equals 15 residues. The full variable domain, with the rest looked up from reference TRBV5-6 and TRBJ2-7, is DAGVTQSPTHLIKTRGQQVTLRCSPKSGHDTVSWYQQALGQGPQFIFQYYEEEERQRGNFPDRFSGHQFPNYSSELNVNALLLGDSALYLCASSHRDQYTYEQYFGPGTRLTVT.

The V call is TRBV20-1, the J call TRBJ2-7; D is possibly TRBD1 (5 bases). V was cut by 3 bases and J by 2 bases, with 11 bases left in between. The germline gives CDR1 DFQATT, CDR2 SNEGSKA (reference sequence). CDR3 length: 13 amino acids. The CDR3 loop is CSASQDTPYEQYF. The CDR3 bases are TGCAGTGCTAGTCAGGACACCCCCTACGAGCAGTACTTC.

The CDR3 loop is CATSDGYEQYF. The CDR3, as DNA: TGTGCCACCAGTGACGGCTACGAGCAGTACTTC. The V and J genes are TRBV24-1 and TRBJ2-7; D is ambiguous. Germline V CDR1 and CDR2: KGHDR, SFDVKD. This CDR3 has 11 amino acids. The ends were cut back, 4 bases at V and 3 bases at J, with 3 bases in the middle.

The V gene is TRBV2, the J gene TRBJ1-5, with unresolved D. This CDR3 has 15 residues. Trimming took 1 base from V and 0 from J, leaving 7 bases between them. Germline V gene lookup returns CDR1 SNHLY and CDR2 FYNNEI. The CDR3 region has the DNA TGTGCCAGCAGTGAAGACAGCCTTAGCAATCAGCCCCAGCATTTT. It is translated as CASSEDSLSNQPQHF.

This clonotype was found a few times. This rearrangement joins TRBV12-2 to TRBJ2-7; the table assigns TRBD2, which was not confirmed against the DNA. TRBV12-2 constitutes a pseudogene. The CDR3 consists of 18 residues. This chain's CDR3 is CASRPVGPRDSVDYEQYF. CDR3 bases: TGTGCAAGTCGCCCAGTTGGGCCCCGGGACAGCGTGGACTACGAGCAGTACTTC.

In this sample, this clonotype turned up many times. The chain recombines TRBV19 with TRBJ2-3; D is unresolved. This CDR3 has 14 residues. Germline V gives CDR1 LNHDA, CDR2 SQIVND (reference sequence). With 5 bases removed from V and 4 bases from J, the gap between germline ends came to 13 bases. CDR3 bases: TGTGCCAGTAGTGCCCGGGCTATGCCAGATACGCAGTATTTT. Translating gives CASSARAMPDTQYF.

This clonotype was counted ten times or more. The chain has TRBV12-3 or TRBV12-4 and TRBJ2-5, with TRBD1 matching 10 bases. Trimming cost V 5 bases and J 7 bases; bases outside gene matches: 10. The CDR3 sequence is 15 residues long. The CDR3 reads CASSPDGQGGGTQYF. As DNA, the CDR3 is TGTGCCAGCAGTCCAGATGGACAGGGGGGAGGGACCCAGTACTTC.

The V call is TRBV10-3, the J call TRBJ1-1; D is undetermined. V gave up 0 bases and J gave up 4 bases, with 6 bases separating them. Germline V lookup: CDR1 ENHRY, CDR2 SYGVKD. The CDR3 covers 13 residues. CDR3 amino acids: CAISESHGTEAFF. The CDR3 DNA follows: TGTGCCATCAGTGAGTCCCACGGCACTGAAGCTTTCTTT.

The sample holds many counts of this clonotype. The chain recombines TRBV5-1 with TRBJ2-3; TRBD2 agrees at 7 bases. Germline CDR1 reads SGHRS; CDR2 reads YFSETQ. CDR3 size: 14 residues. V lost 3 bases and J lost 5; bases outside the gene matches: 6. CDR3: CASSSLGRGDTQYF. The CDR3 DNA is TGCGCCAGCAGCTCCCTTGGGAGGGGAGATACGCAGTATTTT.

In its sample, this clonotype was seen once. Germline is not matched at one junction end, which may reflect a read error. V and J are TRBV7-9 and TRBJ2-7; no clear D gene. The length of the CDR3 is 15 residues. The germline gives CDR1 SEHNR, CDR2 FQNEAQ (reference sequence). The DNA of the CDR3 is TGTGCCAGCAGCTCCGCCAATGGGGTACACTACGAGCAGCACTTC. Encoded protein: CASSSANGVHYEQHF. The whole variable domain, filled in from reference TRBV7-9 and TRBJ2-7, reads DTGVSQNPRHKITKRGQNVTFRCDPISEHNRLYWYRQTLGQGPEFLTYFQNEAQLEKSRLLSDRFSAERPKGSFSTLEIQRTEQGDSAMYLCASSSANGVHYEQHFGPGTRLTVT.

The chain combines TRBV29-1 with TRBJ2-2; weak D call: TRBD2 (5 bases). The length of the CDR3 is 13 residues. Trimming stripped 3 bases from V and 3 bases from J, with 8 bases between. Looked up from germline, CDR1 is SQVTM and CDR2 is ANQGSEA. CDR3 region: CSVDVGDTGELFF. CDR3 nucleotide sequence: TGCAGCGTTGACGTGGGAGACACCGGGGAGCTGTTTTTT.

The chain links TRBV5-8 to TRBJ2-3; 9 nucleotides line up with TRBD2. The length of the CDR3 is 15 residues. Germline V lookup: CDR1 SGHTS, CDR2 YDEGEE. With 2 bases clipped from V and 1 base from J, the junction kept 2 bases outside the gene matches. The CDR3 spells CASSLRTSGTDTQYF. DNA for the CDR3: TGTGCCAGCAGCTTAAGGACTAGCGGCACAGATACGCAGTATTTT.

This rearrangement joins TRBV3-1 to TRBJ1-6; D not certain. The length of the CDR3 is 12 residues. The germline gives CDR1 LGHDT, CDR2 YNNKEL (reference sequence). Trimming removed 2 bases from V and 13 bases from J, with 9 bases in between. CDR3 residues: CASSQLREPLHF. CDR3 coding DNA: TGTGCCAGCAGCCAATTAAGGGAGCCCCTCCACTTT.

The chain uses TRBV29-1 and TRBJ2-3; 9 nucleotides align to TRBD2. CDR3 length equals 15 residues. J gave up 2 bases and V 4 bases, and 7 bases lay outside the gene matches. CDR1 SQVTM and CDR2 ANQGSEA come from the germline V gene. CDR3 coding DNA: TGCAGCGTTGGTGGGTCTAGCGGGAACACAGATACGCAGTATTTT. The encoded protein is CSVGGSSGNTDTQYF.

Concerning this clonotype: The junction and the germline gene differ at one end; a read error may be behind it. The chain couples TRBV27 to TRBJ1-1; no clear D. Germline V gene data show CDR1 as MNHEY and CDR2 as SMNVEV (reference sequence). There are 15 residues in the CDR3. CDR3: CASSLWAESSTEALF. Written as DNA, the CDR3 is TGTGCCAGCAGTTTATGGGCAGAGTCAAGTACTGAAGCTCTCTTT.

Only a few counts were recorded for this clonotype. The chain uses TRBV9 and TRBJ2-7, with 11 bases matching TRBD1. The CDR3 consists of 16 residues. Unmatched junction bases numbered 10, after V lost 3 bases and J lost 5 bases. Per germline, CDR1 SGDLS and CDR2 YYNGEE. The CDR3 protein is CASSEPRTGGKNEQYF. CDR3 bases: TGTGCCAGCAGCGAACCGAGGACAGGGGGCAAAAACGAGCAGTACTTC.

The V call is TRBV5-8, the J call TRBJ2-2; no clear D. The germline V gene encodes CDR1 SGHTS and CDR2 YDEGEE. The CDR3 contains 16 residues. V lost 0 bases and J lost 2, with 11 bases in between. This chain's CDR3 is CASSLEARSNTGELFF. The CDR3 nucleotides are TGTGCCAGCAGCTTGGAGGCCAGGAGTAACACCGGGGAGCTGTTTTTT.

This clonotype came up many times. J is TRBJ2-7 and V is TRBV24-1; unclear D gene. The CDR3 contains 11 residues. V was cut by 2 bases and J by 5 bases, with 3 bases left in between. CDR1 and CDR2 from the germline V gene are KGHDR and SFDVKD. CDR3 loop: CATSDYDEQYF. CDR3 in DNA: TGTGCCACCAGTGATTACGACGAGCAGTACTTC.

The chain has TRBV2 and TRBJ1-2, with D tentatively TRBD1 (5 bases). The ends were cut back, 8 bases at V and 13 bases at J, with 20 bases in the middle. Germline V lookup: CDR1 SNHLY, CDR2 FYNNEI. This CDR3 comprises 12 residues. This CDR3 is CASAGLVLSSTF. The CDR3 DNA sequence: TGTGCCAGCGCAGGGCTTGTCCTCAGTAGCACCTTC.

Worth noting for this clonotype: The conserved final phenylalanine or tryptophan is absent from the CDR3, which likely points to a read error. Because the CDR3's place on the DNA is in doubt, the DNA is left out and the CDR3 is given as listed by TCRdb. The chain joins TRBV7-7 to TRBJ2-5; the table's D call, TRBD2, was not checked against the DNA. The CDR3 contains 13 residues when both ends are counted. In germline, CDR1 is SSHAT, CDR2 FNYEAQ (reference sequence). The CDR3 loop is CASSWRAIARRKP.

V usage is TRBV20-1 and J usage is TRBJ2-3, with D unclear. Germline V gene lookup returns CDR1 DFQATT and CDR2 SNEGSKA (reference sequence). Deletions cut 8 bases from V and 0 bases from J, with 6 bases between. The CDR3 runs 11 residues. The chain's CDR3 is CSSSSTDTQYF. The CDR3 bases are TGCAGTTCCTCTAGCACAGATACGCAGTATTTT.

The chain is built from TRBV2 and TRBJ2-1; 8 bases fit TRBD1. In germline, CDR1 is SNHLY, CDR2 FYNNEI. The CDR3 loop spans 13 amino acids. V dropped 10 bases and J dropped 4; count of bases not matched to a gene: 6. CDR3 coding DNA: TGTGCCAAAAGGGGACAGGAGTACAATGAGCAGTTCTTC. This gives the protein CAKRGQEYNEQFF.